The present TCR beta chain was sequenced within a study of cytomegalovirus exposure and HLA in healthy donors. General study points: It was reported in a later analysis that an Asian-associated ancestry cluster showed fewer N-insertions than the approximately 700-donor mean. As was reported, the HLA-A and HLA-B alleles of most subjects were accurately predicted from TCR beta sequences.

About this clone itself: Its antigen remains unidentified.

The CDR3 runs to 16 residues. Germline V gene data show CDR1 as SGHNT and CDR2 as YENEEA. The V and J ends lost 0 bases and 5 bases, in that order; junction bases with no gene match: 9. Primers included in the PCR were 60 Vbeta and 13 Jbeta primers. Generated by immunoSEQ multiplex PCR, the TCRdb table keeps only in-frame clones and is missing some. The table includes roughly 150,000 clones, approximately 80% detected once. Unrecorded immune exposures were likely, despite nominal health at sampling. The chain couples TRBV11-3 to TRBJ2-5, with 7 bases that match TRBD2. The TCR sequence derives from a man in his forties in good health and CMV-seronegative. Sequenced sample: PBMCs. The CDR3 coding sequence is TGTGCCAGCAGCTTAGATCCCCTCGGGGGGTCGGAGACCCAGTACTTC. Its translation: CASSLDPLGGSETQYF.